The clone carrying this TCR beta chain was seen repeatedly, ten times or more. The antigen remains unidentified. This specimen comes from a study of T cells in Graves' hyperthyroidism and ophthalmopathy. In the study overall: Blood was drawn when the patient was first diagnosed and still untreated. Study-level results: Among thyroid clonotypes expanded above 0.001, most also appeared in blood.

Using RNA transcripts as the source, TCR beta CDR3 regions were amplified. First-round RT-PCR of the TCR CDR3 relied on the HTBI primer set. TCRdb re-called the multiplex PCR reads with MiXCR, one entry per CDR3 protein. This sample has 750,000 to 950,000 distinct CDR3 sequences; around 39% occur once, and the top ten carry around 9.3%. This TCR was sampled from a young man with Graves' hyperthyroidism. The sample consisted of blood.

CDR3 DNA sequence: TGTGCCATCAGTGAAGCCTACGAGCAGTACTTC. Translated: CAISEAYEQYF. The chain is built from TRBV10-3 and TRBJ2-7; D gene ambiguous. Trimming took 3 bases from V and 2 from J, leaving 2 bases between them. The germline CDR1 and CDR2 sequences are ENHRY and SYGVKD. The CDR3 consists of 11 residues.